This T cell receptor (beta chain) was captured in a study of blood T cell repertoires in COVID-19. Across the whole study: The origin of the acute and convalescent COVID-19 samples was the United States, Italy and Spain. From T cells, B-cell-depleted T cells, or PBMCs came the material, which was cDNA or gDNA.

Per the authors' pipeline: Reference gene primer amplification in the assay estimated nucleated cell counts. Clones were read by immunoSEQ multiplex PCR, and TCRdb kept only the in-frame ones, dropping some. The D gene and trimming were derived from the DNA, and the V and J assignments and clone size from that table. The table shows about 240,000 clones, with 70% to 90% occurring only once. Followed over time, Seattle patients had been enrolled while infection was active. The CDR3 is 16 amino acids. Trimming left V 2 bases short and J 0 bases short, with 13 bases between. Germline V gene sequence: CDR1 MNHEY, CDR2 SVGEGT.

The chain uses TRBV6-2 or TRBV6-3 and TRBJ2-5; D is perhaps TRBD1 (5 bases). The specimen was peripheral blood. The TCR comes from a man between 50 and 59 years old with COVID-19, enrolled during active disease. The CDR3 coding sequence is TGTGCCAGCAGTTACCCCAAGGGGCTCTACCAAGAGACCCAGTACTTC. Translation gives CASSYPKGLYQETQYF.